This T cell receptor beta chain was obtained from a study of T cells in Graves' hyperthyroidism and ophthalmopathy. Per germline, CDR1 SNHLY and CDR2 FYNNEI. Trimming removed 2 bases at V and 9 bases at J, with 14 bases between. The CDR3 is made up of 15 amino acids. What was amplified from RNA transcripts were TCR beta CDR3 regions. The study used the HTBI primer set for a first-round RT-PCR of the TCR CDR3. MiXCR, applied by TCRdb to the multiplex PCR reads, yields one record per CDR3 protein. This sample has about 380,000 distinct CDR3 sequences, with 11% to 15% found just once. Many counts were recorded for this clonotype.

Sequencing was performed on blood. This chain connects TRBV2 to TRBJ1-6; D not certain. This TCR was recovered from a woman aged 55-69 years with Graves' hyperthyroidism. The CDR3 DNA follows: TGTGCCAGCAGTGAATACAGTTGGGGTGGTTCACCCCTCCACTTT. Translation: CASSEYSWGGSPLHF.